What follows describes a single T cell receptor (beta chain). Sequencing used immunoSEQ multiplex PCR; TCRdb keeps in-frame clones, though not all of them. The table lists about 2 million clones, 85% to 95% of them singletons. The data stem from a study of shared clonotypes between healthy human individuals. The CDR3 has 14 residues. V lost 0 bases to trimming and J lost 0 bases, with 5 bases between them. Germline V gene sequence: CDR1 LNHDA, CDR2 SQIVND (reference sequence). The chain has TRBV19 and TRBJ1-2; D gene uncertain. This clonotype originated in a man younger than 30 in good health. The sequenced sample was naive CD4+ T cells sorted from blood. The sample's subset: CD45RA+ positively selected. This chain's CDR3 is CASSIDWSNYGYTF. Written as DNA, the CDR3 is TGTGCCAGTAGTATAGATTGGTCTAACTATGGCTACACCTTC. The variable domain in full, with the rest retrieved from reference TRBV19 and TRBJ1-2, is DGGITQSPKYLFRKEGQNVTLSCEQNLNHDAMYWYRQDPGQGLRLIYYSQIVNDFQKGDIAEGYSVSREKKESFPLTVTSAQKNPTAFYLCASSIDWSNYGYTFGSGTRLTVV.